A selection of T cell receptor beta chains follows, all from one sample in a study of neoadjuvant nivolumab and ipilimumab in lung cancer. Clones were sequenced by immunoSEQ multiplex PCR, and TCRdb holds only the in-frame ones, with some missing. This table holds some 50,000 clones, about 89% found once. The sample consisted of blood, taken before neoadjuvant nivolumab, alone or with ipilimumab. The receptors originated from an adult with non-small cell lung cancer. Some clones in this sample may be carry-over from other donors' samples. The CDR3 runs from the conserved cysteine through the conserved F or W. The D gene is left open where the match is weak. Only some rows state a clone size, as once, few, many or a class for expanded clones.

j_call v_call clone_size d_call cdr3_nt cdr3_aa
TRBJ2-7 TRBV5-4 - TRBD1 TGTGCCAGCAGCTTTCGGGACAGGGCGAGGGAGCAGTACTTC CASSFRDRAREQYF
TRBJ2-3 TRBV15 - - TGTGCCACCAGCCGGGCATCTAGCACAGATACGCAGTATTTT CATSRASSTDTQYF
TRBJ2-3 TRBV7-9 - TRBD2 TGTGCCAGCAGCCCTAGGGCGGGGGTCGCAGATACGCAGTATTTT CASSPRAGVADTQYF
TRBJ1-1 TRBV6-6 - - TGTGCCAGCACTCAACAGGGAAACACTGAAGCTTTCTTT CASTQQGNTEAFF
TRBJ1-1 TRBV27 once - TGTGCCAGCAGTCCCCGAGGGGTAAACACTGAAGCTTTCTTT CASSPRGVNTEAFF
TRBJ1-1 TRBV11-2 - - TGTGCCAGCAGCTTAGACCAGAACACTGAAGCTTTCTTT CASSLDQNTEAFF
TRBJ2-3 TRBV6-5 - TRBD2 TGTGCCAGCAGGGAGAGCGGGATAAGCACAGATACGCAGTATTTT CASRESGISTDTQYF
TRBJ2-1 TRBV4-2 - TRBD2 TGTGCCAGCAGCCGACCGGGACTAGCGGGAGGCCGCTACAATGAGCAGTTCTTC CASSRPGLAGGRYNEQFF
TRBJ2-3 TRBV4-1 - - TGCGCCAGCAGCCCACTACCGACAGCCACAGATACGCAGTATTTT CASSPLPTATDTQYF
TRBJ2-1 TRBV6-5 - TRBD2 TGTGCCAGCAGTTCCTACCGGACTAGCGCTCCCAATGAGCAGTTCTTC CASSSYRTSAPNEQFF
TRBJ1-1 TRBV2 once - TGTGCCAGCACCTTCCTACAGGGGAACACTGAAGCTTTCTTT CASTFLQGNTEAFF
TRBJ1-2 TRBV5-1 - - TGCGCCAGCAGCCAGGACGGGCCGAGACCTAACTATGGCTACACCTTC CASSQDGPRPNYGYTF
TRBJ2-5 TRBV11-1 - - TGTGCCAGCAGCTGGTCAGCGGAGGGGACCCAGTACTTC CASSWSAEGTQYF
TRBJ1-1 TRBV11-3 - - TGTGCCAGCAGCTTAGGCGGGTTGGCGGGCGCTGAAGCTTTCTTT CASSLGGLAGAEAFF
TRBJ2-7 TRBV7-9 - - TGTGCCGGTGGGCGGAACTCCTACGAGCAGTACTTC CAGGRNSYEQYF
TRBJ1-2 TRBV5-5 once - TGTGCCAGCAGCCAGGAACGGCGGGCAGGCTACACCTTC CASSQERRAGYTF
TRBJ2-5 TRBV11-2 - - TGTGCCAGCAGCTTCCAAGAGACCCAGTACTTC CASSFQETQYF
TRBJ1-3 TRBV5-1 - - TGCGCCAGCAGCTTGGGTCCCACGCCTGGAAACACCATATATTTT CASSLGPTPGNTIYF
TRBJ2-7 TRBV19 few - TGTGCCAGTGCCGATCACGGGAGTGGCGAGCAGTACTTC CASADHGSGEQYF
TRBJ2-5 TRBV19 few - TGTGCAGCTGGGTTTAAAGAGACCCAGTACTTC CAAGFKETQYF
TRBJ2-5 TRBV7-9 - - TGTGCCAGCAGCCCGCGCCTGGGGCGTTTAAAAGAGACCCAGTACTTC CASSPRLGRLKETQYF
TRBJ2-5 TRBV11-2 - - TGTGCCAGCAGCCGCGGCCTCCAAGAGACCCAGTACTTC CASSRGLQETQYF
TRBJ2-3 TRBV18 - TRBD1 TGTGCCAGCTCACCACAGACAGGGGCGGATACGCAGTATTTT CASSPQTGADTQYF
TRBJ2-7 TRBV11-1 - - TGTGCCAGCAGCTTAGCCGGTCGAGCTAGTTTAGGCGAGCAGTACTTC CASSLAGRASLGEQYF
TRBJ1-1 TRBV11-1 once - TGTGCCAGCAGCTTAGTTGGGCAGATCAACACTGAAGCTTTCTTT CASSLVGQINTEAFF
TRBJ2-1 TRBV12-5 - - TGTGCTAGTGGTTTGGTACTCTCGGGAGCGGCCTACAATGAGCAGTTCTTC CASGLVLSGAAYNEQFF
TRBJ2-2 TRBV27 - TRBD2 TGTGCCAGCACCCATCCTTCTGGACTAGCTAGCACCGGGGAGCTGTTTTTT CASTHPSGLASTGELFF
TRBJ1-1 TRBV2 - - TGTGCCAGCAGAGAAATGGGGGACACTGAAGCTTTCTTT CASREMGDTEAFF
TRBJ2-7 TRBV5-1 - TRBD1 TGCGCCAGCAGCTTGGTGGGACAGGGGGAACAGTACTTC CASSLVGQGEQYF
TRBJ1-4 TRBV5-4 - TRBD1 TGTGCCAGCAGCCCGACAGGGGCGAATGAAAAACTGTTTTTT CASSPTGANEKLFF
TRBJ1-1 TRBV2 few - TGTGCCAGCAGTGGCGACACTGAAGCTTTCTTT CASSGDTEAFF
TRBJ1-2 TRBV30 - - TGTGCCTGGGCCCCCCCCAACGGATATGGCTACACCTTC CAWAPPNGYGYTF
TRBJ2-7 TRBV10-3 - - TGTGCCATCAGGGGAACAGGGAATACCTACGAGCAGTACTTC CAIRGTGNTYEQYF
TRBJ2-5 TRBV6-1 - TRBD2 TGTGCCAGCAGTGAATTGGGCGGGAGCCTCCAAGAGACCCAGTACTTC CASSELGGSLQETQYF
TRBJ1-5 TRBV30 - - TGTGCCTGGAGTCTGGGGTCTAACCTCAATCAGCCCCAGCATTTT CAWSLGSNLNQPQHF
TRBJ2-7 TRBV30 - TRBD1 TGTGCCTGGGACTCGACAGGGAACTACGAGCAGTACTTC CAWDSTGNYEQYF
TRBJ2-7 TRBV5-4 once - TGTGCCAGCAGCTTCATGACAGGAATGCCCTACGAGCAGTACTTC CASSFMTGMPYEQYF
TRBJ2-7 TRBV19 - TRBD1 TGTGCCAGTAGTCCGAGGGACAGGGGAACCTACGAGCAGTACTTC CASSPRDRGTYEQYF
TRBJ2-7 TRBV10-3 once - TGTGCCATCAGCGCGGGACAGTACTACGAGCAGTACTTC CAISAGQYYEQYF
TRBJ1-3 TRBV6-1 - TRBD1 TGTGCCAGCAGTGGGACAGGGCCTTCCTCTGGAAACACCATATATTTT CASSGTGPSSGNTIYF
TRBJ2-2 TRBV9 - - TGTGCCAGCAGCCCGAGAGGGCTTCCCGGGGAGCTGTTTTTT CASSPRGLPGELFF
TRBJ2-1 TRBV5-1 - - TGCGCCAGCAGCTTGGCCGTGGCTAGCGGGACAGGTGAGCAGTTCTTC CASSLAVASGTGEQFF
TRBJ2-7 TRBV5-1 few TRBD2 TGCGCCAGCAGCCCCTGGAGGGAGGGCCAGGACGAGCAGTACTTC CASSPWREGQDEQYF
TRBJ2-3 TRBV5-4 - TRBD2 TGTGCCAGCAGCGGCGGGACTAGCGGGAGGCCCGTCCCAGATACGCAGTATTTT CASSGGTSGRPVPDTQYF
TRBJ2-1 TRBV4-1 once TRBD2 TGCGCCAGCAGACCCGGACTAGCGGGATACAATGAGCAGTTCTTC CASRPGLAGYNEQFF
TRBJ1-2 TRBV9 - TRBD1 TGTGCCAGCAGCAGGGGGGGACAGGGTGCCTTTGGGTATGGCTACACCTTC CASSRGGQGAFGYGYTF
TRBJ1-1 TRBV14 once TRBD1 TGTGCCAGCAGCACTCAACAGGGGGCCTTCACTGAAGCTTTCTTT CASSTQQGAFTEAFF
TRBJ2-5 TRBV11-2 once - TGTGCCAGCAGCCATCCTACCGGGAGCGGCGGGGAGACCCAGTACTTC CASSHPTGSGGETQYF
TRBJ1-3 TRBV5-4 - - TGTGCCAGCAGCTTGCAGGGGTTAGGAAACACCATATATTTT CASSLQGLGNTIYF
TRBJ2-1 TRBV6-5 - TRBD2 TGTGCCAGCACCAGAAGACGTGCGGGAGAAAATGAGCAGTTCTTC CASTRRRAGENEQFF
TRBJ2-5 TRBV30 - - TGTGCCTGGAGCGGCCACATAGGTTCGGGGCAAGAGACCCAGTACTTC CAWSGHIGSGQETQYF
TRBJ1-1 TRBV7-9 - - TGTGCCAGCAGCTTGGACACTGAAGCTTTCTTT CASSLDTEAFF
TRBJ2-5 TRBV7-9 - - TGTGCCAGCAGCTCCCTAGGGCGGGACTCCCAAGAGACCCAGTACTTC CASSSLGRDSQETQYF
TRBJ2-1 TRBV19 once TRBD2 TGTGCCAGTAGTAGGCGGCTAGCGGAAAACAATGAGCAGTTCTTC CASSRRLAENNEQFF
TRBJ1-1 TRBV20-1 - TRBD1 TGCAGTGCTAGAGGGACAGGTGAAGCTTTCTTT CSARGTGEAFF
TRBJ1-2 TRBV6-1 - - TGTGCCAGCAGTGAAGGTAGGGTGGGACGGATCTATGGCTACACCTTC CASSEGRVGRIYGYTF
TRBJ2-7 TRBV28 - - TGTGCCAGCAGTTTTCTGGGGGTAGAGTCCGACGAGCAGTACTTC CASSFLGVESDEQYF
TRBJ1-5 TRBV14 few - TGTGCCAGCAGCCAGGGGAGCAATCAGCCCCAGCATTTT CASSQGSNQPQHF
TRBJ2-2 TRBV9 - TRBD1 TGTGCCAGCAGTTCGAACAGGGGGCTGAACACCGGGGAGCTGTTTTTT CASSSNRGLNTGELFF
TRBJ1-1 TRBV6-5 - TRBD1 TGTGCCAGCAGAAAGACTGGACAGGCCCGGGGTGAAGCTTTCTTT CASRKTGQARGEAFF